These T cell receptor beta chains were read from a single sample in a study of identical twins. One entry per CDR3 protein, called by TCRdb with MiXCR from the 5' RACE reads. The sample includes under 450,000 distinct CDR3 sequences, around 20% of them seen just once. Sequencing was carried out using naive T cells sorted from blood. The receptors were sampled from a man between 50 and 59 years old in good health. Both conserved end residues are part of each CDR3. A D gene is named only where the DNA matches it firmly. The size of a clone is reported for some rows only, either as once, few or many, or as a class for expanded clones.

j_call,d_call,clone_size,v_call,cdr3_aa,cdr3_nt
TRBJ2-3,TRBD2,.,TRBV4-3,CASSQVSASGYTDTQYF,TGCGCCAGCAGCCAAGTCTCGGCTAGCGGATACACAGATACGCAGTATTTT
TRBJ1-2,.,few,TRBV10-2,CASSEGAGNYGYTF,TGCGCCAGCAGTGAAGGGGCAGGGAACTATGGCTACACCTTC
TRBJ1-1,.,.,TRBV2,CASSLHTELYLEAFF,TGTGCCAGCAGTCTCCACACAGAGCTCTACCTTGAAGCTTTCTTT
TRBJ2-2,.,few,TRBV6-2/TRBV6-3,CASRQTGELFF,TGTGCCAGCCGGCAGACCGGGGAGCTGTTTTTT
TRBJ2-5,.,.,TRBV5-6,CASSFGRWGAAGETQYF,TGTGCCAGCAGCTTCGGTCGCTGGGGGGCCGCGGGAGAGACCCAGTACTTC
TRBJ1-1,TRBD1,many,TRBV4-2,CASRLQGMGNTEAFF,TGTGCCAGCAGATTACAGGGGATGGGGAACACTGAAGCTTTCTTT
TRBJ2-1,.,.,TRBV2,CASSEFGGLSYNEQFF,TGTGCCAGCAGTGAATTCGGGGGACTCTCCTACAATGAGCAGTTCTTC
TRBJ2-5,.,.,TRBV2,CASRLYQETQYF,TGTGCCAGCAGGCTTTACCAAGAGACCCAGTACTTC
TRBJ2-3,.,many,TRBV5-1,CASSYSGGPGSTDTQYF,TGCGCCAGCAGCTATAGCGGAGGACCCGGTAGCACAGATACGCAGTATTTT
TRBJ1-1,.,many,TRBV5-1,CASSLEIPEAEAFF,TGCGCCAGCAGCTTGGAGATACCGGAGGCTGAAGCTTTCTTT